The entry below gives a single TCR beta chain sequence along with its context. This entry is derived from a study of T cells in localized non-small cell lung cancer. Data came from immunoSEQ multiplex PCR; TCRdb stores just in-frame clones and leaves some out. The table lists tens of thousands of clones, approximately 87% of them singletons, with less than 15% in the top ten. Looked up from germline, CDR1 is LNHDA and CDR2 is SQIVND (reference sequence). The CDR3 covers 12 residues. V lost 5 bases to trimming and J lost 1 base, with 5 bases between them. The J gene is TRBJ1-1, the V gene TRBV19, with unresolved D. Sequencing was performed on PBMCs, taken before any cancer treatment. This receptor was obtained from a man aged 35-69 years with stage II squamous cell lung carcinoma. CDR3 sequence (DNA): TGTGCCAGTAGTCCCACGAACACTGAAGCTTTCTTT. Its protein product is CASSPTNTEAFF.